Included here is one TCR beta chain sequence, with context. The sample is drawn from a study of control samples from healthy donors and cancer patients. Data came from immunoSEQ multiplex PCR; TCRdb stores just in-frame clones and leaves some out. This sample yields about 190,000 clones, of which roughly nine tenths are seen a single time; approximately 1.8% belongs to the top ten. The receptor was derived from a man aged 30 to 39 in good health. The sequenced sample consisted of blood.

CDR3 in amino acids: CASSAGTGQNTEAFF. The DNA of the CDR3 is TGTGCCAGCAGCGCCGGGACAGGACAGAACACTGAAGCTTTCTTT. J is TRBJ1-1 and V is TRBV9; 8 positions match TRBD1. The CDR3 covers 15 residues. CDR1 is SGDLS, CDR2 YYNGEE, per germline. Losses at the gene ends were 3 bases for V and 1 base for J; bases not matched to a gene: 5. Complete variable domain (other parts from reference TRBV9 and TRBJ1-1): DSGVTQTPKHLITATGQRVTLRCSPRSGDLSVYWYQQSLDQGLQFLIQYYNGEERAKGNILERFSAQQFPDLHSELNLSSLELGDSALYFCASSAGTGQNTEAFFGQGTRLTVV.